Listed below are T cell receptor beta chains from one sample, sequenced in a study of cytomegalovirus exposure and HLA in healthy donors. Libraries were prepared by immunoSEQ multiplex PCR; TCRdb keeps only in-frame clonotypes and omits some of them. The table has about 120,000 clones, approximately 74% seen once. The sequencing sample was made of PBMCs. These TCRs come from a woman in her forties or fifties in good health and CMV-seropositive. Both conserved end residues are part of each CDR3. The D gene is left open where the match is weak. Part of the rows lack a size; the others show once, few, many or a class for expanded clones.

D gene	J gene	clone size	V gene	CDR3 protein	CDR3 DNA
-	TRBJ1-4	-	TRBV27	CASSLSQPYRADEKLFF	TGTGCCAGCAGTTTATCTCAACCGTACAGGGCGGATGAAAAACTGTTTTTT
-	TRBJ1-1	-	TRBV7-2	CASSLTGGKAEAFF	TGTGCCAGCAGCTTGACAGGTGGGAAAGCTGAAGCTTTCTTT
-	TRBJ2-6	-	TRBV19	CASSRDDSSGANVLTF	TGTGCCAGTAGTAGAGACGATAGCTCTGGGGCCAACGTCCTGACTTTC
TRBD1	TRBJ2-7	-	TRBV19	CASRSRTGGPSEQYF	TGTGCCAGTAGGTCAAGGACAGGGGGCCCTTCGGAGCAGTACTTC
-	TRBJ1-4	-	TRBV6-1	CASSEHEQGLLPPPFSNEKLFF	TGTGCCAGCAGTGAACATGAGCAGGGGCTCCTACCTCCCCCCTTTTCTAATGAAAAACTGTTTTTT
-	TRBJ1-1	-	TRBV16	CASTQGSLTEAFF	TGTGCCAGCACACAGGGTAGCTTGACTGAAGCTTTCTTT
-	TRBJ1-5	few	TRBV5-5	CASSGGIGGNQPQHF	TGTGCCAGCAGCGGAGGCATCGGCGGCAATCAGCCCCAGCATTTT
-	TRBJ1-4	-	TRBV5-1	CASSLAMGGANEKLFF	TGCGCCAGCAGCTTGGCAATGGGGGGGGCTAATGAAAAACTGTTTTTT
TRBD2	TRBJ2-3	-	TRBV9	CASSVTSGFTDTQYF	TGTGCCAGCAGCGTAACTAGCGGCTTCACAGATACGCAGTATTTT
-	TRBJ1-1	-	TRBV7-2	CASSLGLANTEAFF	TGTGCCAGCAGCTTAGGACTTGCGAACACTGAAGCTTTCTTT
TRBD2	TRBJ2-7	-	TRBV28	CASSLIPGGSGRAGFRAYEQYF	TGTGCCAGCAGTTTAATCCCAGGAGGTAGCGGGAGGGCTGGATTCAGAGCCTACGAGCAGTACTTC
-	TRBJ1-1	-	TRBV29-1	CSLGRGTGNTEAFF	TGCAGCCTGGGCAGGGGCACAGGGAACACTGAAGCTTTCTTT
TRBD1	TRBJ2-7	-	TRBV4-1	CASSPYPDRDDEQYF	TGCGCCAGCAGCCCGTACCCCGACAGGGATGACGAGCAGTACTTC
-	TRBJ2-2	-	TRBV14	CASSPQRGSFNTGELFF	TGTGCCAGCAGCCCCCAACGGGGGAGCTTTAACACCGGGGAGCTGTTTTTT
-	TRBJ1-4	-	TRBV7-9	CASRPTAGGEKLFF	TGTGCCAGCAGGCCGACCGCCGGGGGAGAAAAACTGTTTTTT
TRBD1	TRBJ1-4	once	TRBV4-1	CASSQSRDRGEKLFF	TGCGCCAGCAGCCAGTCCCGGGACAGGGGAGAAAAACTGTTTTTT
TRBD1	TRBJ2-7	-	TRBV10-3	CAISEGDSFYEQYF	TGTGCCATCAGTGAGGGGGACAGTTTCTACGAGCAGTACTTC
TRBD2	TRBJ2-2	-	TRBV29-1	CSVELAGAIGELFF	TGCAGCGTTGAATTAGCGGGAGCAATCGGGGAGCTGTTTTTT
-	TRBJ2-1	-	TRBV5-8	CASSLGPSSPYSYNEQFF	TGTGCCAGCAGCTTGGGCCCTAGCTCCCCCTACTCCTACAATGAGCAGTTCTTC
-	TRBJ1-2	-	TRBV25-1	CASSESAVNARNYGYTF	TGTGCCAGTTCAGAGTCAGCGGTCAATGCTAGAAACTATGGCTACACCTTC
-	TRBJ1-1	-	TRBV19	CASSIIGGNTEAFF	TGTGCCAGTAGTATAATCGGCGGGAACACTGAAGCTTTCTTT
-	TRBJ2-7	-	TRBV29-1	CSVVSALADDRAYEQYF	TGCAGCGTTGTCTCCGCCCTGGCCGATGACAGAGCCTACGAGCAGTACTTC
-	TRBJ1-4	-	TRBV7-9	CASSLGPNEKLFF	TGTGCCAGCAGCTTGGGGCCGAATGAAAAACTGTTTTTT
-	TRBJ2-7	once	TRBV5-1	CASSLGGGDGYEQYF	TGCGCCAGCAGCCTGGGGGGAGGCGACGGCTACGAGCAGTACTTC
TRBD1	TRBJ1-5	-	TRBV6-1	CASTGTGEQPQHF	TGTGCCAGCACCGGGACAGGGGAACAGCCCCAGCATTTT